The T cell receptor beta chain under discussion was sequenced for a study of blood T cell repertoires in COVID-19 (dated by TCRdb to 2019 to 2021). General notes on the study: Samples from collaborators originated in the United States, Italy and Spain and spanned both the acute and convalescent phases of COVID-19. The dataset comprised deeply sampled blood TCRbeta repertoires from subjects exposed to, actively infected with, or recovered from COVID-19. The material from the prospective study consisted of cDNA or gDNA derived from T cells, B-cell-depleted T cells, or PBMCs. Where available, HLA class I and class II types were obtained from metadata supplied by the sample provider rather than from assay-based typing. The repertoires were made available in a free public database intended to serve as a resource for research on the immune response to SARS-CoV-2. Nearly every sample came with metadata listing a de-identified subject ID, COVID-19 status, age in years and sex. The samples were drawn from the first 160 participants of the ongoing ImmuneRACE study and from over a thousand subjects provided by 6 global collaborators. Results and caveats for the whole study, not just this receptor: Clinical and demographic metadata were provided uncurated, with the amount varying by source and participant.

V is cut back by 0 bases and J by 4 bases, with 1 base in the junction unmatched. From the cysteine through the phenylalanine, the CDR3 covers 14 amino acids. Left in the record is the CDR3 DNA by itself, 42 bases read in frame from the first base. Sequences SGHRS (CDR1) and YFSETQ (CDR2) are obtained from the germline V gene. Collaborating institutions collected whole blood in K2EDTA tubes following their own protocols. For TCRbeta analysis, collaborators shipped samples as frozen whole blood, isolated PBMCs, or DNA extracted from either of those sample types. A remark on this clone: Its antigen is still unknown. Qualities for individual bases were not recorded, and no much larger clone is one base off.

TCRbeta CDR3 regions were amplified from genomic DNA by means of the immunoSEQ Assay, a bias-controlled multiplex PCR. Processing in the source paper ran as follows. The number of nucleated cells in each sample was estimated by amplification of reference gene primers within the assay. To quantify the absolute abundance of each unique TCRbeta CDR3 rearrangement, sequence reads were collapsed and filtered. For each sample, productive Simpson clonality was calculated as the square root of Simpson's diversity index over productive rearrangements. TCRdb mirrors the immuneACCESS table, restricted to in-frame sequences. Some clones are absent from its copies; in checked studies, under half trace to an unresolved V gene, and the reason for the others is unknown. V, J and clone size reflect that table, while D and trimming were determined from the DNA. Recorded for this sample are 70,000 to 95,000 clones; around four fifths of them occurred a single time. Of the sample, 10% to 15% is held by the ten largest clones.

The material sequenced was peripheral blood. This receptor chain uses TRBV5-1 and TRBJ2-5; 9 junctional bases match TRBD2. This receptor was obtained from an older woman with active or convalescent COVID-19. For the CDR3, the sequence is CASSLVLAGETQYF. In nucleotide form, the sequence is TGCGCCAGCAGCTTGGTACTAGCGGGAGAGACCCAGTACTTC.